These 27 T cell receptor beta chains came from one sample sequenced in a study of T cell responses to AZD1222 COVID-19 vaccine. Some clones are missing from TCRdb's copy, which holds only in-frame ones; the method was immunoSEQ multiplex PCR. The table has over 100,000 clones, 80% to 90% seen once. The source material was peripheral blood, sampled on day 0 of AZD1222 vaccination. The receptors come from an adult in good health.

The rearrangement links TRBV28 to TRBJ2-5, with 9 bases aligning to TRBD1. CDR1 and CDR2 from the germline V gene are MDHEN and SYDVKM. The ends lost 5 bases at V and 5 bases at J; junction bases unmatched: 3. This CDR3 is built from 13 residues. CDR3 region: CASSPQGAETQYF. The CDR3 coding sequence is TGTGCCAGCAGTCCACAGGGGGCGGAGACCCAGTACTTC.

The V and J genes are TRBV4-2 and TRBJ2-2; tentatively, D is TRBD1 (6 bases). The CDR3 covers 15 residues. Trimming removed 4 bases at V and 1 base at J, with 10 bases between. Germline CDR1 is LGHNA and CDR2 is YNFKEQ. The CDR3 DNA reads as TGTGCCAGCAGCCTGAACAGGGAGAACACCGGGGAGCTGTTTTTT. This encodes CASSLNRENTGELFF.

CDR3 bases: TGTGCCAGCACGGGGGACGGGACTAGCGGGTACAATGAGCAGTTCTTC. It yields the protein CASTGDGTSGYNEQFF. The J gene is TRBJ2-1, the V gene TRBV9; TRBD2 agrees at 12 bases. The CDR3 totals 16 residues. The V segment lost 6 bases and the J segment 4 bases; nucleotides outside the gene matches: 8. The germline V gene has CDR1 SGDLS and CDR2 YYNGEE.

The chain combines TRBV10-3 with TRBJ2-1; D uncertain. The ends were cut back, 5 bases at V and 7 bases at J, with 9 bases in the middle. The germline V gene encodes CDR1 ENHRY and CDR2 SYGVKD. The CDR3 runs to 12 residues. For the CDR3, the DNA is TGTGCCATCAGTCCGGGTGTTAATGAGCAGTTCTTC. The encoded protein is CAISPGVNEQFF.

The chain links TRBV3-1 (or the pseudogene TRBV3-2) to TRBJ2-7, with TRBD2 matching 8 bases. This CDR3 comprises 15 residues. Germline CDR1 is LGHDT and CDR2 is YNNKEL (reference sequence). V lost 5 bases, J lost 0 bases, and 6 bases stayed unmatched. The CDR3 region is CASSNSGTLSYEQYF. The CDR3 region has the DNA TGTGCCAGCAGCAATAGCGGGACCCTCTCCTACGAGCAGTACTTC.

This clone has just a few counts. At the DNA level, this CDR3 is encoded by other sequences in the same sample as well. This chain joins TRBV24-1 and TRBJ2-1; 7 bases are shared with TRBD1. CDR3 length: 14 amino acids. Losses at the gene ends were 5 bases for V and 3 bases for J; bases not matched to a gene: 3. The germline V gene has CDR1 KGHDR and CDR2 SFDVKD. The CDR3 is CATSARGNYNEQFF. The DNA of the CDR3 is TGTGCCACCAGTGCCAGGGGGAACTACAATGAGCAGTTCTTC.

J is TRBJ2-7 and V is TRBV7-3; 7 nucleotides line up with TRBD2. The trim removed 8 bases at V and 5 bases at J, leaving 12 bases unmatched. The length of the CDR3 is 14 residues. CDR1 SGHTA and CDR2 FQGTGA come from the germline V gene. The CDR3 sequence is CASHYGGRSDEQYF. The CDR3 region has the DNA TGTGCCAGCCACTACGGCGGGAGATCTGACGAGCAGTACTTC.

The CDR3 sequence is CASSPLGGGKGINSPLHF. The CDR3 DNA is TGTGCCAGCTCACCACTTGGCGGAGGAAAAGGAATCAATTCACCCCTCCACTTT. The rearrangement joins TRBV18 to TRBJ1-6, with no clear D. This CDR3 has 18 amino acids. Germline assignment: CDR1 KGHSH and CDR2 LQKENI. V was trimmed by 1 base and J by 7 bases, leaving 20 bases between them.

The chain uses TRBV3-1 (or the pseudogene TRBV3-2) and TRBJ2-7; 10 bases line up with TRBD1. Per germline, CDR1 LGHDT and CDR2 YNNKEL (reference sequence). This CDR3 spans 15 amino acids. The V and J ends lost 3 bases and 6 bases, in that order; junction bases with no gene match: 8. The CDR3 nucleotides are TGTGCCAGCAGCCAGGAAGGGACAGGGGTAGGCGAGCAGTACTTC. Translation gives CASSQEGTGVGEQYF.

The chain combines TRBV5-4 with TRBJ2-7; 8 bases are shared with TRBD1. Trimming at V came to 1 base and at J to 2 bases, leaving 2 bases not matched to a gene. The CDR3 consists of 14 residues. Germline loops: CDR1 SGHNT, CDR2 YYREEE (reference sequence). CDR3 nucleotide sequence: TGTGCCAGCAGCTTGCAGGGGGCTCCCTACGAGCAGTACTTC. This gives the protein CASSLQGAPYEQYF.

The chain recombines TRBV14 with TRBJ1-1; D is ambiguous. In germline, CDR1 is SGHDN, CDR2 FVKESK. Trimming removed 3 bases from V and 1 base from J, with 15 bases in between. The CDR3 contains 16 residues. The CDR3 reads CASSHRRHPSNTEAFF. The CDR3 DNA reads TGTGCCAGCAGCCATCGCAGACACCCCTCGAACACTGAAGCTTTCTTT.

The chain uses TRBV6-5 and TRBJ2-7; TRBD1 matches 10 bases. V shed 2 bases and J 12 bases; nucleotides not matched to a gene: 7. Germline CDR1 and CDR2: MNHEY and SVGAGI. CDR3 length: 13 residues. The CDR3 coding sequence is TGTGCCAGCAGTTACCCAGGGACAGGGGAACCGTACTTC. Translation: CASSYPGTGEPYF.

The J gene is TRBJ2-2, the V gene TRBV7-3; possibly TRBD2 for D (7 bases). The V gene's germline CDR1 is SGHTA and CDR2 FQGTGA. V gave up 1 base and J gave up 4 bases, with 22 bases separating them. This CDR3 spans 19 amino acids. CDR3 coding DNA: TGTGCCAGCAGCTTAAGGGGGGGGCCTCCCACCGAGGGCACCGGGGAGCTGTTTTTT. Translation gives CASSLRGGPPTEGTGELFF. Complete variable domain (other parts from reference TRBV7-3 and TRBJ2-2): GAGVSQTPSNKVTEKGKYVELRCDPISGHTALYWYRQSLGQGPEFLIYFQGTGAADDSGLPNDRFFAVRPEGSVSTLKIQRTERGDSAVYLCASSLRGGPPTEGTGELFFGEGSRLTVL.

The chain carries TRBV12-3 or TRBV12-4 and TRBJ1-2; D is ambiguous. Trimming pared 8 bases from V and 2 bases from J, leaving 6 bases between. This CDR3 region has 11 residues. The CDR3 sequence: CASGRNYGYTF. The CDR3 DNA sequence: TGTGCCAGCGGCAGGAACTATGGCTACACCTTC.

The chain couples TRBV6-1 to TRBJ1-5; 9 nucleotides match TRBD1. Trimming took 0 bases from V and 4 from J; bases not matched to a gene: 1. The CDR3 consists of 15 residues. Germline V gene lookup returns CDR1 MNHNS and CDR2 SASEGT. The CDR3 loop reads CASSEAGTGNQPQHF. In nucleotides, the CDR3 is TGTGCCAGCAGTGAAGCCGGGACAGGGAATCAGCCCCAGCATTTT.

The rearrangement links TRBV24-1 to TRBJ1-2; D is uncertain. Trimming shortened V by 4 bases and J by 1 base, and 3 bases separated the two germline ends. This CDR3 has 12 residues. Germline V lookup: CDR1 KGHDR, CDR2 SFDVKD. The CDR3, as DNA: TGTGCCACCAGTGAGGGTAACTATGGCTACACCTTC. Translation: CATSEGNYGYTF.

CDR3 in amino acids: CASSIPYRDQPQHF. CDR3 nucleotide sequence: TGTGCCAGTAGTATTCCGTACAGGGATCAGCCCCAGCATTTT. The chain is built from TRBV19 and TRBJ1-5; a weak D match, TRBD1 (6 bases). The CDR3 extends over 14 amino acids. Germline V gene sequence: CDR1 LNHDA, CDR2 SQIVND (reference sequence). V lost 3 bases and J lost 5, with 11 bases in between.

The CDR3 region is CASSPPTYEQYF. The CDR3 region has the DNA TGTGCCAGCTCACCCCCGACCTACGAGCAGTACTTC. The chain carries TRBV18 and TRBJ2-7; D gene ambiguous. In germline, CDR1 is KGHSH, CDR2 LQKENI. This CDR3 comprises 12 residues. Trimming took off 3 bases at V and 2 bases at J, with 5 bases between the two ends.

The chain uses TRBV5-6 and TRBJ2-5; D ambiguous. CDR3 length equals 13 residues. V was trimmed by 0 bases and J by 5 bases, leaving 8 bases between them. Germline V gene data show CDR1 as SGHDT and CDR2 as YYEEEE. The CDR3 here is CASSLGSHETQYF. CDR3 in DNA: TGTGCCAGCAGCTTGGGTAGCCATGAGACCCAGTACTTC.

This clone was seen just once. The genes are TRBV6-1 and TRBJ2-2; D is perhaps TRBD1 (7 bases). This CDR3 region has 16 residues. CDR1 and CDR2 from the germline V gene are MNHNS and SASEGT. V lost 3 bases to trimming and J lost 1 base, with 12 bases between them. Here the CDR3 reads CASSERGQLNTGELFF. CDR3 bases: TGTGCCAGCAGTGAGCGGGGACAGCTGAACACCGGGGAGCTGTTTTTT.

The genes are TRBV5-4 and TRBJ1-1; TRBD1 agrees at 8 bases. Losses at the gene ends were 4 bases for V and 2 bases for J; bases not matched to a gene: 10. The CDR3 sequence is 16 residues long. Germline lookup yields CDR1 SGHNT and CDR2 YYREEE (reference sequence). Written as DNA, the CDR3 is TGTGCCAGCAGCCCAAGGGACAGGCCCTATAACACTGAAGCTTTCTTT. This gives the protein CASSPRDRPYNTEAFF.

The V and J genes are TRBV19 and TRBJ1-5, with unresolved D. V shed 1 base and J shed 6 bases, with 10 bases lying between them. Germline V CDR1 and CDR2: LNHDA, SQIVND (reference sequence). The CDR3 contains 14 residues. The chain's CDR3 is CASSIGQLGQPQHF. DNA of the CDR3: TGTGCCAGTAGTATAGGGCAGCTCGGTCAGCCCCAGCATTTT.

DNA of the CDR3: TGTGCCAGCCGAGGGACAGGGGCTGAAGCTTTCTTT. Protein: CASRGTGAEAFF. The chain has TRBV28 and TRBJ1-1; 10 positions match TRBD1. Germline CDR1 MDHEN, CDR2 SYDVKM. This CDR3 contains 12 residues. J gave up 6 bases and V 8 bases, and 3 bases lay outside the gene matches.

V usage is TRBV5-1 and J usage is TRBJ2-5; D is unclear. Germline V gene lookup returns CDR1 SGHRS and CDR2 YFSETQ. Trimming took off 0 bases at V and 1 base at J, with 7 bases between the two ends. The CDR3 length is 14 residues. The CDR3 here is CASSLVGSQETQYF. The CDR3 bases are TGCGCCAGCAGCTTGGTAGGCTCCCAAGAGACCCAGTACTTC.

This clone was seen a single time. The chain employs TRBV5-1 and TRBJ1-1; D not certain. The CDR3 covers 12 residues. The germline V gene has CDR1 SGHRS and CDR2 YFSETQ. Trimming took 4 bases from V and 3 from J, leaving 7 bases between them. This CDR3 is CASSPGDTEAFF. CDR3 nucleotide sequence: TGCGCCAGCAGCCCCGGTGACACTGAAGCTTTCTTT.

This clone has a handful of counts. This chain connects TRBV18 to TRBJ2-5; D unclear. Trimming cost V 6 bases and J 2 bases, with 7 bases left between them. This CDR3 is built from 12 residues. Per germline, CDR1 KGHSH and CDR2 LQKENI. The CDR3 reads CASSRYQETQYF. CDR3 nucleotides: TGTGCCAGCTCCCGGTATCAAGAGACCCAGTACTTC. Complete variable domain (other parts from reference TRBV18 and TRBJ2-5): NAGVMQNPRHLVRRRGQEARLRCSPMKGHSHVYWYRQLPEEGLKFMVYLQKENIIDESGMPKERFSAEFPKEGPSILRIQQVVRGDSAAYFCASSRYQETQYFGPGTRLLVL.

V usage is TRBV3-1 (or the pseudogene TRBV3-2) and J usage is TRBJ1-3; D not certain. V lost 0 bases to trimming and J lost 0 bases, with 6 bases between them. Per the germline V gene, CDR1 is LGHDT and CDR2 is YNNKEL (reference sequence). The CDR3 sequence is 15 residues long. CDR3 loop: CASSQEPLSGNTIYF. CDR3 DNA sequence: TGTGCCAGCAGCCAAGAGCCCCTCTCTGGAAACACCATATATTTT.